Each of the 27 T cell receptor beta chains below was sequenced from the same sample in a study of T cell changes during pregnancy in multiple sclerosis (dated by TCRdb to the late 2010s). Library preparation employed the immunoSEQ multiplex PCR assay. TCRdb holds this immuneACCESS table with in-frame rearrangements only. Some clones are missing; in checked studies, unresolved V genes explain under half, and the rest has no known cause. In all, the sample holds around 36,000 clones, and 91% of those were seen once. Over 6.5% of the sample comes from the top ten. The material was CD8+ T cells from peripheral blood mononuclear cells, obtained before pregnancy. Every receptor here comes from a female donor with multiple sclerosis, enrolled in a pregnancy study.

The rearrangement uses TRBV7-3 and TRBJ2-7, with D possibly matching TRBD2 (5 bases). The CDR3 runs to 16 residues. Germline V gene lookup returns CDR1 SGHTA and CDR2 FQGTGA. With 2 bases removed from V and 0 bases from J, the gap between germline ends came to 14 bases. DNA of the CDR3: TGTGCCAGCAGCTTAGTTTCCGGGAAAAGCTCCTACGAGCAGTACTTC. This sequence encodes CASSLVSGKSSYEQYF.

The rearrangement joins TRBV19 to TRBJ2-1; D may be TRBD2 (5 bases). In germline, CDR1 is LNHDA, CDR2 SQIVND (reference sequence). The CDR3 runs to 11 residues. Trimming took 8 bases from V and 10 from J, leaving 12 bases between them. The CDR3 region has the DNA TGTGCCAGTCGGGATTTCGAAGAGCAGTTCTTC. Translation gives CASRDFEEQFF.

The V call is TRBV9, the J call TRBJ2-3, with TRBD2 as a possible D gene (5 bases). Trimming pared 1 base from V and 1 base from J, leaving 10 bases between. The CDR3 is 15 amino acids. Germline loops: CDR1 SGDLS, CDR2 YYNGEE. The CDR3 DNA follows: TGTGCCAGCAGCGTAAAAGCAGCGGGCACAGATACGCAGTATTTT. It encodes CASSVKAAGTDTQYF.

The chain is built from TRBV5-6 and TRBJ2-7, with TRBD1 identical over 11 bases. V dropped 7 bases and J dropped 4; count of bases not matched to a gene: 7. The CDR3 has 14 amino acids. From germline, CDR1 is SGHDT and CDR2 YYEEEE. This CDR3 is CASFPGTGGYEQYF. CDR3 in DNA: TGTGCCAGCTTTCCCGGGACAGGGGGGTACGAGCAGTACTTC.

The CDR3 DNA sequence: TGTGCCAGCAGCCTCGGGGGCACCGGGGAGCTGTTTTTT. Amino acids: CASSLGGTGELFF. J is TRBJ2-2 and V is TRBV5-6; a weak D match, TRBD2 (6 bases). V lost 4 bases and J lost 4, with 8 bases in between. CDR1 SGHDT and CDR2 YYEEEE come from the germline V gene. The CDR3 length is 13 residues. The whole variable domain, remainder taken from reference TRBV5-6 and TRBJ2-2, is DAGVTQSPTHLIKTRGQQVTLRCSPKSGHDTVSWYQQALGQGPQFIFQYYEEEERQRGNFPDRFSGHQFPNYSSELNVNALLLGDSALYLCASSLGGTGELFFGEGSRLTVL.

V gene TRBV9 combines with J gene TRBJ1-1, with D possibly being TRBD1 (6 bases). The V and J ends lost 4 bases and 1 base respectively, with 17 bases between them. This CDR3 comprises 16 residues. Germline V lookup: CDR1 SGDLS, CDR2 YYNGEE. The chain's CDR3 is CASSPRTGTSNTEAFF. The CDR3, as DNA: TGTGCCAGCAGCCCCCGGACCGGGACATCGAACACTGAAGCTTTCTTT.

V is TRBV7-2 and J is TRBJ2-1; TRBD2 agrees at 11 bases. CDR3 length: 17 amino acids. The ends lost 1 base at V and 4 bases at J; junction bases unmatched: 6. CDR1 is SGHTA and CDR2 is FQGNSA in the germline V gene. The CDR3 coding sequence is TGTGCCAGCAGCTTAGGCGGGACTAGCGGACTATACAATGAGCAGTTCTTC. This codes for CASSLGGTSGLYNEQFF.

The chain joins TRBV19 to TRBJ2-2, with 9 bases matching TRBD2. This CDR3 comprises 17 residues. Per germline, CDR1 LNHDA and CDR2 SQIVND (reference sequence). The ends lost 0 bases at V and 3 bases at J; junction bases unmatched: 5. The CDR3 region is CASSIDLLAGYTGELFF. The CDR3 bases are TGTGCCAGTAGTATAGACCTCCTAGCGGGGTACACCGGGGAGCTGTTTTTT.

This clone was picked up one time. This chain joins TRBV11-2 and TRBJ1-2, with TRBD1 as a possible D gene (6 bases). V lost 0 bases, J lost 2 bases, and 10 bases lay in between. This CDR3 spans 15 amino acids. Germline V gene sequence: CDR1 SGHAT, CDR2 FQNNGV. CDR3 in amino acids: CASSLDRTGNYGYTF. As DNA, the CDR3 is TGTGCCAGCAGCTTAGATCGAACAGGGAACTATGGCTACACCTTC.

The table lists this clone with a count of one. This sequence joins TRBV6-6 and TRBJ2-1; D might be TRBD2 (6 bases). The germline gives CDR1 MNHNY, CDR2 SVGAGI (reference sequence). Trimming took 6 bases from V and 9 from J, leaving 15 bases between them. The CDR3 has 13 residues. CDR3 in DNA: TGTGCCAGCAGCCTAGCGTGGAGTGGTGAGCAGTTCTTC. This encodes CASSLAWSGEQFF.

The chain combines TRBV30 with TRBJ1-2, with 9 bases lining up with TRBD1. Germline V gene lookup returns CDR1 GTSNPN and CDR2 SVGIG (reference sequence). V shed 2 bases, J shed 3 bases, and the junction held 7 bases outside the gene matches. CDR3 size: 15 residues. As DNA, the CDR3 is TGTGCCTGGAGTACCTGGACAGGGGAGGACTATGGCTACACCTTC. Amino acids: CAWSTWTGEDYGYTF.

The genes are TRBV23-1 and TRBJ1-3; D perhaps matches TRBD1 (6 bases). TRBV23-1 is an ORF for which the function is uncertain. The CDR3 consists of 15 residues. Trimming took off 8 bases at V and 0 bases at J, with 14 bases between the two ends. CDR3 coding DNA: TGCGCCAGCTTTCGGGGACAACACTCTGGAAACACCATATATTTT. Translating it yields CASFRGQHSGNTIYF.

The chain joins TRBV5-6 to TRBJ1-4; 9 bases are shared with TRBD1. V lost 4 bases to trimming and J lost 6 bases; unmatched junction nucleotides: 7. The CDR3 is 15 residues long. The germline gives CDR1 SGHDT, CDR2 YYEEEE. CDR3 sequence: CASSQYTGGDEKLFF. Written as DNA, the CDR3 is TGTGCCAGCAGCCAATATACAGGGGGCGATGAAAAACTGTTTTTT.

This clone qualifies as medium-sized. The rearrangement uses TRBV13 and TRBJ1-1, with 9 bases fitting TRBD1. The CDR3 sequence is 14 residues long. The V gene's germline CDR1 is PRHDT and CDR2 FYEKMQ (reference sequence). The V gene end was trimmed by 3 bases and the J gene end by 3 bases; junction bases not matched to a gene: 2. CDR3: CASSLGQGDTEAFF. The CDR3 DNA reads as TGTGCCAGCAGCTTGGGACAGGGCGACACTGAAGCTTTCTTT. The entire variable domain, with the rest obtained from reference TRBV13 and TRBJ1-1, is as follows: AAGVIQSPRHLIKEKRETATLKCYPIPRHDTVYWYQQGPGQDPQFLISFYEKMQSDKGSIPDRFSAQQFSDYHSELNMSSLELGDSALYFCASSLGQGDTEAFFGQGTRLTVV.

This clone was recorded only once. This chain connects TRBV6-1 to TRBJ2-3, with D perhaps TRBD1 (5 bases). The V gene lost 2 bases and the J gene lost 0 bases, with 9 bases spanning the gap. The CDR3 totals 15 residues. Germline V gene data show CDR1 as MNHNS and CDR2 as SASEGT. The CDR3 protein is CASSEYPGSTDTQYF. Written as DNA, the CDR3 is TGTGCCAGCAGTGAATACCCAGGGAGCACAGATACGCAGTATTTT.

The chain is built from TRBV19 and TRBJ1-1; 7 nucleotides agree with TRBD1. Looked up from germline, CDR1 is LNHDA and CDR2 is SQIVND (reference sequence). The CDR3 extends over 13 amino acids. V lost 11 bases, J lost 4 bases, and 10 bases stayed unmatched. The CDR3 loop reads CAVQGGSGTEAFF. The CDR3 DNA reads TGTGCCGTACAAGGGGGCAGCGGCACTGAAGCTTTCTTT.

V is TRBV27 and J is TRBJ2-7, with 9 bases lining up with TRBD1. Germline V gene sequence: CDR1 MNHEY, CDR2 SMNVEV (reference sequence). The CDR3 length is 14 residues. J gave up 2 bases and V 6 bases, and 5 bases lay outside the gene matches. The CDR3 region has the DNA TGTGCCAGCAGATGGGGGACAGGGACCTACGAGCAGTACTTC. Protein: CASRWGTGTYEQYF.

As DNA, the CDR3 is TGCACCAGCAGCCAAGGGACACGCGACACTGAAGCTTTCTTT. Protein product: CTSSQGTRDTEAFF. The chain employs TRBV1 and TRBJ1-1; no DNA check was done on the table's D call, TRBD1. TRBV1 is designated a pseudogene. This CDR3 has 14 amino acids.

This sequence joins TRBV14 and TRBJ2-3; D may be TRBD2 (8 bases). The V gene lost 4 bases and the J gene lost 2 bases, with 16 bases spanning the gap. The germline V gene has CDR1 SGHDN and CDR2 FVKESK. The CDR3 loop spans 16 amino acids. The DNA for the CDR3 is TGTGCCAGCAGCCTATTAGCGGGACAGCTCACAGATACGCAGTATTTT. It translates to CASSLLAGQLTDTQYF. The full variable domain, with the rest looked up from reference TRBV14 and TRBJ2-3, is EAGVTQFPSHSVIEKGQTVTLRCDPISGHDNLYWYRRVMGKEIKFLLHFVKESKQDESGMPNNRFLAERTGGTYSTLKVQPAELEDSGVYFCASSLLAGQLTDTQYFGPGTRLTVL.

This chain links TRBV5-4 with TRBJ1-3, with D perhaps matching TRBD1 (6 bases). CDR1 SGHNT and CDR2 YYREEE come from the germline V gene (reference sequence). The ends were cut back, 3 bases at V and 10 bases at J, with 17 bases in the middle. This CDR3 contains 14 residues. CDR3 loop: CASSSDVQGRTIYF. The CDR3 coding sequence is TGTGCCAGCAGCTCGGACGTCCAGGGGCGGACCATATATTTT.

This chain connects TRBV19 to TRBJ2-1, with a tentative D call TRBD2 (5 bases). This CDR3 region has 14 residues. CDR1 is LNHDA and CDR2 is SQIVND in the germline V gene (reference sequence). V lost 3 bases and J lost 4, with 10 bases in between. The CDR3 loop reads CASSIPGIYNEQFF. In nucleotides, the CDR3 is TGTGCCAGTAGTATCCCGGGAATTTACAATGAGCAGTTCTTC. The entire variable domain, with the rest obtained from reference TRBV19 and TRBJ2-1, is as follows: DGGITQSPKYLFRKEGQNVTLSCEQNLNHDAMYWYRQDPGQGLRLIYYSQIVNDFQKGDIAEGYSVSREKKESFPLTVTSAQKNPTAFYLCASSIPGIYNEQFFGPGTRLTVL.

This CDR3 is CASSFQGSGELFF. The CDR3 DNA follows: TGTGCCAGCAGTTTCCAGGGGTCCGGGGAGCTGTTTTTT. This chain joins TRBV28 and TRBJ2-2, with D tentatively TRBD1 (6 bases). V lost 3 bases, J lost 6 bases, and 8 bases lay in between. The CDR3 covers 13 residues. Germline V CDR1 and CDR2: MDHEN, SYDVKM.

V gene TRBV14 combines with J gene TRBJ1-1; TRBD1 is a possible D gene (6 bases). Trimming shortened V by 4 bases and J by 5 bases, and 26 bases separated the two germline ends. The CDR3 consists of 18 residues. Germline values: CDR1 SGHDN, CDR2 FVKESK. CDR3 nucleotides: TGTGCCAGCAGCCCCAGGCCCGGGCAGGGGCTGGGTATAACTGAAGCTTTCTTT. Translation: CASSPRPGQGLGITEAFF.

This rearrangement joins TRBV6-1 to TRBJ1-5; maybe TRBD1 (6 bases). The CDR3 runs to 18 residues. CDR1 and CDR2 (germline): MNHNS, SASEGT. The V and J ends lost 4 bases and 0 bases respectively, with 19 bases between them. CDR3 DNA sequence: TGTGCCAGCAGTGTCCGAGACAGGCTCACCTATAGCAATCAGCCCCAGCATTTT. Encoded protein: CASSVRDRLTYSNQPQHF.

The J gene is TRBJ2-3, the V gene TRBV6-1; TRBD2 matches at 8 bases. The CDR3 contains 15 residues. CDR1 is MNHNS, CDR2 SASEGT, per germline. Trimming removed 1 base from V and 6 bases from J; junction bases left unmatched: 6. As DNA, the CDR3 is TGTGCCAGCAGTGAAGGCTTTAGCGGGGCGGATACGCAGTATTTT. As protein: CASSEGFSGADTQYF.

This chain joins TRBV19 and TRBJ2-1; TRBD1 might be the D (6 bases). Trimming cost V 3 bases and J 2 bases, with 20 bases left between them. Germline V gene data show CDR1 as LNHDA and CDR2 as SQIVND (reference sequence). The CDR3 is made up of 18 amino acids. The CDR3 DNA sequence: TGTGCCAGTAGTATCGCGGCAGGGGACCTGATAACCTACAATGAGCAGTTCTTC. Its translation: CASSIAAGDLITYNEQFF.

The chain is built from TRBV6-7 and TRBJ2-3; 9 positions agree with TRBD1. TRBV6-7 is labeled an ORF, and its function is uncertain. This CDR3 has 14 amino acids. The CDR3 DNA is TGTGTCAGAACGGGAGGACAGGGGACAGATACGCAGTATTTT. This gives the protein CVRTGGQGTDTQYF.